This T cell receptor beta chain derives from a study of response to subunit inactivated influenza vaccine. Study observations and caveats: Seasonal influenza vaccination, on each occasion, was suggested by the authors to recruit few new T cells.

The CDR3 length is 17 residues. The ends lost 0 bases at V and 6 bases at J; junction bases unmatched: 7. CDR1 ENHRY and CDR2 SYGVKD come from the germline V gene. From the RT-PCR reads, TCRdb called clonotypes with MiXCR, one entry per CDR3 protein. The data hold around 530,000 distinct CDR3 sequences, with approximately 15% observed a single time. This clonotype was picked up a small number of times. Its antigen is as yet unknown. This clonotype originated in a man between 50 and 70 years old who received an inactivated influenza vaccine. This chain joins TRBV10-3 and TRBJ2-1, with TRBD2 identical over 11 bases. The specimen comprised CD4+ T cells sorted from PBMCs, sampled around 2 years after vaccination. The CDR3 loop reads CAISESSFSGRGNEQFF. As DNA, the CDR3 is TGTGCCATCAGTGAGTCGAGTTTTAGCGGGAGGGGCAATGAGCAGTTCTTC.